This T cell receptor beta chain was captured by sequencing in a study of blood T cells in healthy people across ages (dated by TCRdb to the mid-2010s). For the wider study: Template switching captured roughly one uniquely barcoded TCR beta cDNA molecule per two T cells in model experiments. The study measured age-related changes in TCR beta repertoire diversity using deep sequencing normalized with unique cDNA molecular identifiers. The donors were divided into four age groups: young (average around 16 years), middle-aged (about 39), aged (around 59) and long-lived (roughly 82). For two donors (one aged 18 to 29 and one aged 80 or older), the study analyzed two additional independent replicas of 1 million unique cDNA reads from the same blood draw. Overall study results and their limits: Since profiling was done on bulk unsorted PBMCs, naive and antigen-experienced compartments could not be conclusively compared. As age increased, observed TCR beta diversity per million T cells dropped in a roughly linear way, and a significant reduction was already evident by age roughly 36. The long-lived group showed more naive CD4+ T cells, fewer expanded clones and increased TCR diversity than the aged group, suggesting age selection. Because the CMV infection status of the donors was unknown, age-related changes in expanded clonotypes may potentially have been confounded. A strong correlation was found between observed TCR beta diversity and the percentage of naive T cells measured by flow cytometry. Estimates of total diversity from one million sequenced T cells were regarded as lower bounds and underestimates.

Libraries were made using 5' RACE. Sequencing used an Illumina HiSeq 2500. A second about 7 to 12 cycle PCR used a sample-barcoded 5' primer and a J-beta primer mix. Each TCR beta cDNA molecule received a unique molecular identifier from a template-switch 5' adaptor carrying 12 random nucleotides. Each sample yielded at least 2.5 million CDR3-containing paired-end reads. The Mint cDNA synthesis kit, primed by a TRBC-specific oligonucleotide, was used to synthesize first-strand cDNA from all RNA. After uracil-DNA glycosylase treatment, a first 18-cycle PCR used universal primers M1SS and BC2_uni_R on all cDNA. As for how the authors treated the data: For normalization, 1 million high-quality reads, each with a distinct molecular identifier, were randomly selected from each sample. Instead of being binned into consensus sequences, reads that shared molecular identifiers were thrown out. MiTCR, set to a Q25 quality threshold and the strictest error-elimination algorithm, was used for CDR3 identification, clonotype clustering and error correction. Lower-bound total TCR beta diversity was estimated with a nonparametric unseen species model using Euler transformation. TCRdb took the public reads, trimmed them with fastp at Q25, ran MiXCR for clone calling and kept in-frame beta chains. CDR3 protein sequences are deduplicated, and each keeps its most common genes and DNA. The V and J calls shown here were made by TCRdb, not taken from the authors' results. In all, the sample holds some 890,000 distinct CDR3 sequences, and roughly 29% of those were seen once. The leading ten clones occupy about 10% of the sample.

This clonotype was seen only a few times. No cognate antigen has been identified for it. Base qualities are not recorded, but no much larger clone differs from it by a single base. Donors were around 37 systemically healthy Caucasian individuals from Russia aged roughly 6 to 90 years. Around 9.7 milliliters of peripheral blood were collected from each donor into EDTA-treated Vacutainer tubes. Ficoll-Paque density-gradient centrifugation was used to isolate PBMCs, with at least 6.5 million per sample. Total RNA was extracted from PBMCs with Trizol reagent, with at least 5.5 micrograms obtained per sample. The percentages of naive CD45RAhigh/CD27high T cells were determined by flow cytometry on a PBMC aliquot from every donor. These sequences were also reported in another study, on T cells of mothers and their children. The second study's authors report: The donors were nine systemically healthy Caucasian individuals, made up of three mothers and their six children. cDNA synthesis consumed the entire amount of extracted RNA, loaded at around 1.5 ug RNA in each 15 ul reaction. Sample barcodes and 2-4 random nucleotides were added via the M1S primer in the second PCR. More than 8.5 million TCR beta CDR3 reads were obtained from each mother, and several million reads were obtained from each child. In both related and unrelated pairs, thymic selection shapes the output of TCR recombination in a similar way, with inherited differences having only a minor effect. Normalized repertoire overlap in related mother-child pairs was always slightly higher than in unrelated mother-child pairs, but the difference was never significant. With a sensitivity of around 97 clones per million clonotypes, no persistent microchimeric T cell clones were detected. In the study, deep NGS was used to compare the TCR beta repertoires of mothers and children, and features distinguishing related mother-child pairs from unrelated individuals were sought. On average, the children were around 11 +/- 4 years old, while the mothers were about 38 +/- 4 years old. After adapters were ligated using NEBNext reagents, the libraries underwent 100+100 nt paired-end sequencing on an Illumina HiSeq 2000. To prevent cross-contamination, the mother and child libraries were prepared a month apart and were sequenced in separate runs. For each donor, somewhere between about 450,000 and 2,000,000 distinct TCR beta clonotypes were identified. Naive TCR beta clonotypes were estimated from low-frequency clonotypes matched to each donor's FACS-determined naive share, without sorting.

The sample consisted of blood. This TCR was recovered from a woman in her thirties or forties in good health.

The DNA sequence reads TGCGCCAGCAGCTTGGGGGACAGGGGTACATTCGAGCAGTTCTTC. Its coded protein is CASSLGDRGTFEQFF. This receptor chain uses TRBV5-1 and TRBJ2-1; TRBD1 lines up with 10 middle nucleotides. The CDR3, from cysteine to phenylalanine, totals 15 residues. The CDR3 DNA has 45 bases and is translated from base 1. The germline V gene encodes CDR1 SGHRS and CDR2 YFSETQ. Trimmed from V: 0 bases; trimmed from J: 10 bases; junction bases lacking a gene match: 7.